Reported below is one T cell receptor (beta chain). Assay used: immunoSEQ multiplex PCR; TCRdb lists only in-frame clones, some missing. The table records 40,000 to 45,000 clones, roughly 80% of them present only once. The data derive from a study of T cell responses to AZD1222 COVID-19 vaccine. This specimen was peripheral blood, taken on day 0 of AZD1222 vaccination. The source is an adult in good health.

The CDR3 DNA follows: TGTGCCAGCAGCCCAGGACTAGCGGGGGAAGGGGAGACCCAGTACTTC. This gives the protein CASSPGLAGEGETQYF. The V and J genes are TRBV4-2 and TRBJ2-5; 13 positions agree with TRBD2. Looked up from germline, CDR1 is LGHNA and CDR2 is YNFKEQ. The junction had 7 bases not matched to a gene; V was cut back by 4 bases and J by 5 bases. This CDR3 is built from 16 residues.